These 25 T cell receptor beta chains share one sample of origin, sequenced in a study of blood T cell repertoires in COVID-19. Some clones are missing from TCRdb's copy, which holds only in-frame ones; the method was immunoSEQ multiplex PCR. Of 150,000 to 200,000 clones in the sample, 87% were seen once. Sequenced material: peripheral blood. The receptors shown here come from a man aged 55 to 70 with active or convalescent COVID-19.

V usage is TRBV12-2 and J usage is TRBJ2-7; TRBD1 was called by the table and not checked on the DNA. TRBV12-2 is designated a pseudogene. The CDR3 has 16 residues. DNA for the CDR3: TGTGCAAGTCGCTTAGCGGGACAGTTGGCCTCCTACGAGCAGTACTTC. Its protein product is CASRLAGQLASYEQYF.

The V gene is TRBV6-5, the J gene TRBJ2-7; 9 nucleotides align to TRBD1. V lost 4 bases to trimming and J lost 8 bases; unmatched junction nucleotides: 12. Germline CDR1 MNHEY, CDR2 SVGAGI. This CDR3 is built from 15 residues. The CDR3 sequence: CASSSPTQTGGQQYF. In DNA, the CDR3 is TGTGCCAGCAGTTCCCCAACCCAAACAGGGGGCCAGCAGTACTTC.

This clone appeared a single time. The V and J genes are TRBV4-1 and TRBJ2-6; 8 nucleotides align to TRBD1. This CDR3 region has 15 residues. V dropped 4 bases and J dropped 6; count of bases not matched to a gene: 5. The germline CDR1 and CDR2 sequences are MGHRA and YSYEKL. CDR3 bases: TGCGCCAGCAGCCGGTTGGACAGGGTGGCCAACGTCCTGACTTTC. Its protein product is CASSRLDRVANVLTF.

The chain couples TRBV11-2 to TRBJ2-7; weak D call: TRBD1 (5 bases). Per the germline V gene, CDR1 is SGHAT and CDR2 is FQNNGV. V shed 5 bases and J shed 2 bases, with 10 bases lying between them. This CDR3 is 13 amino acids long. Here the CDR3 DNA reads TGTGCCAGCAGCACCCAGGACACCTACGAGCAGTACTTC. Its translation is CASSTQDTYEQYF.

The CDR3 DNA reads as TGCGCCAGCAGTGAGGGACTAGCGGAACGCGAGCAGTACTTC. Translated: CASSEGLAEREQYF. This rearrangement joins TRBV10-1 to TRBJ2-7; 10 bases agree with TRBD2. V shed 2 bases and J 6 bases; nucleotides not matched to a gene: 4. The CDR3 is 14 amino acids. The V gene's germline CDR1 is WNHNN and CDR2 SYGVQD (reference sequence).

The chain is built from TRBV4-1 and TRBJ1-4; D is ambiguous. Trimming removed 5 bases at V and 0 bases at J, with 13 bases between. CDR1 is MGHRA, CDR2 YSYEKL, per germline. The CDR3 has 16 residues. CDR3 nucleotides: TGCGCCAGCAGCAATCGACCGGAGGCAACTAATGAAAAACTGTTTTTT. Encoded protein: CASSNRPEATNEKLFF.

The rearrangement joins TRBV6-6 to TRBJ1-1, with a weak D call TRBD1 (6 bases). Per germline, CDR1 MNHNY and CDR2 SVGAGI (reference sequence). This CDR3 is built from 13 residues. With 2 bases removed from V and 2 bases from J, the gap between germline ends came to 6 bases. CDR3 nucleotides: TGTGCCAGCAGTTACGGGACAAACACTGAAGCTTTCTTT. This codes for CASSYGTNTEAFF.

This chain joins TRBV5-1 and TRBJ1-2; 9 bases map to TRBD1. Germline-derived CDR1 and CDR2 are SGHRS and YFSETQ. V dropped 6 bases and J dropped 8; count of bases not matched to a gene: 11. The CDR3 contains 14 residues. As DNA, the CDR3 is TGCGCCAGCACCGTCTCGGGACAGGGAACCGGCTACACCTTC. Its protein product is CASTVSGQGTGYTF.

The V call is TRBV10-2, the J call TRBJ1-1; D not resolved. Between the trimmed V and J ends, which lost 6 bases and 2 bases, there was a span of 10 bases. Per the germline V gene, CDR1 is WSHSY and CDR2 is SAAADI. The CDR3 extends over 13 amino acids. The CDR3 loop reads CASSSGLNTEAFF. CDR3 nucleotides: TGCGCCAGCAGCAGCGGGTTAAACACTGAAGCTTTCTTT.

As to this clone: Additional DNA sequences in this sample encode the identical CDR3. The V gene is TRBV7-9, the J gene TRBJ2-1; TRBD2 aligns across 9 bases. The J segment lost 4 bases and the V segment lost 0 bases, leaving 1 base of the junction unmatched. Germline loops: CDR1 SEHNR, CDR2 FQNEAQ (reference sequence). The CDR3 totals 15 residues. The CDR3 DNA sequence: TGTGCCAGCAGCTTAGCACTAGCGGGTTACAATGAGCAGTTCTTC. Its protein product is CASSLALAGYNEQFF.

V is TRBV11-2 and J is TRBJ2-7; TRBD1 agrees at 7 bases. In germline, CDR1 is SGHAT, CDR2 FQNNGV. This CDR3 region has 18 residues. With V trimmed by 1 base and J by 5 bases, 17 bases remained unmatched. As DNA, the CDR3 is TGTGCCAGCAGCTTAGGGGCTTGGGACAGCCCAATTGGAGACGAGCAGTACTTC. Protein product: CASSLGAWDSPIGDEQYF.

CDR3 residues: CASSLPFSGGASGELFF. Written as DNA, the CDR3 is TGTGCCAGCAGCTTGCCCTTTAGCGGGGGGGCGTCCGGGGAGCTGTTTTTT. This chain joins TRBV5-4 and TRBJ2-2; 11 nucleotides line up with TRBD2. V lost 1 base to trimming and J lost 6 bases; unmatched junction nucleotides: 8. Germline values: CDR1 SGHNT, CDR2 YYREEE (reference sequence). This CDR3 has 17 amino acids.

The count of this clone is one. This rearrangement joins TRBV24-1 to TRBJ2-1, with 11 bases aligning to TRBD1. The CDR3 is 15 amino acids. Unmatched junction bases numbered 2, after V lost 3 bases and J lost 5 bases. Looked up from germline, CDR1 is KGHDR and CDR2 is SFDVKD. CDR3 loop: CATSDPGQGDNEQFF. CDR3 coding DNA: TGTGCCACCAGTGATCCGGGACAGGGGGACAATGAGCAGTTCTTC.

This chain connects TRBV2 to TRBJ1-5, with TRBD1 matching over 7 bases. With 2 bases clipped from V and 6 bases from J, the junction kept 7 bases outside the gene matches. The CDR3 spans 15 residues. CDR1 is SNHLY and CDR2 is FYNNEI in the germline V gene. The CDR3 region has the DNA TGTGCCAGCAGTGAATCGACAGGGCCCAGTCAGCCCCAGCATTTT. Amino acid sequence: CASSESTGPSQPQHF.

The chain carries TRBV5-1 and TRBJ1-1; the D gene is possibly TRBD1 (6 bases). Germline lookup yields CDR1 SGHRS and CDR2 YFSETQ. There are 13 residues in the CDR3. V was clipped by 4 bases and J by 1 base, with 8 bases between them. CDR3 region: CASSPQGNTEAFF. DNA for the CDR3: TGCGCCAGCAGCCCACAGGGGAACACTGAAGCTTTCTTT. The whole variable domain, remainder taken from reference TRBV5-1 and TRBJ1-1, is KAGVTQTPRYLIKTRGQQVTLSCSPISGHRSVSWYQQTPGQGLQFLFEYFSETQRNKGNFPGRFSGRQFSNSRSEMNVSTLELGDSALYLCASSPQGNTEAFFGQGTRLTVV.

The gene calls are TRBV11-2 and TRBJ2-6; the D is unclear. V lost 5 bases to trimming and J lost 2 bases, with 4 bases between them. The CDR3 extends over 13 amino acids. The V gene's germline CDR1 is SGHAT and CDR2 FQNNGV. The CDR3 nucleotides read TGTGCCAGCAGCCCAACTGGGGCCAACGTCCTGACTTTC. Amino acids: CASSPTGANVLTF.

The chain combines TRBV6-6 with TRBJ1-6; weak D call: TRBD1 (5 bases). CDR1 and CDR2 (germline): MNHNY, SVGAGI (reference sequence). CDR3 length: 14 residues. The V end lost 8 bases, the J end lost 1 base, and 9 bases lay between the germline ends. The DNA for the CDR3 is TGTGCCAGCGGGGGGATTTCCTATAATTCACCCCTCCACTTT. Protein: CASGGISYNSPLHF.

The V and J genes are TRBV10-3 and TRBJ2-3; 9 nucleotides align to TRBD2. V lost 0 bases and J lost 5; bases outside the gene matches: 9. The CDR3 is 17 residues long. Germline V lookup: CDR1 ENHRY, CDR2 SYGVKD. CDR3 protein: CAISESWRGGAEDTQYF. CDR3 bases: TGTGCCATCAGTGAGTCGTGGCGCGGGGGGGCCGAAGATACGCAGTATTTT.

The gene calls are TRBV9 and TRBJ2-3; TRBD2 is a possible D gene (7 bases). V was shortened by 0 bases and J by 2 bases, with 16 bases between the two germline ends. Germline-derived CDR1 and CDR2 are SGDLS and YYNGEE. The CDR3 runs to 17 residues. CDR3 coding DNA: TGTGCCAGCAGCGTAGTGGGGGGGCTGGGAACCACAGATACGCAGTATTTT. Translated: CASSVVGGLGTTDTQYF.

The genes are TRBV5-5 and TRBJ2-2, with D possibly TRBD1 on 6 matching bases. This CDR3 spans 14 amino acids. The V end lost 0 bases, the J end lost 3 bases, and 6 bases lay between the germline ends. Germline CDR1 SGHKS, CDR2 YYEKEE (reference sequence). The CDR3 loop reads CASSLGQDTGELFF. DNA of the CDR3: TGTGCCAGCAGCTTGGGACAGGACACCGGGGAGCTGTTTTTT.

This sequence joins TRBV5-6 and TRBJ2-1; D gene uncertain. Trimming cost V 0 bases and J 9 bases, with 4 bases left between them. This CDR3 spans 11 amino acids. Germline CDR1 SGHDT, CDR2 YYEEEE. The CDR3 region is CASSLGPEQFF. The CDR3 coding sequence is TGTGCCAGCAGCTTGGGGCCTGAGCAGTTCTTC.

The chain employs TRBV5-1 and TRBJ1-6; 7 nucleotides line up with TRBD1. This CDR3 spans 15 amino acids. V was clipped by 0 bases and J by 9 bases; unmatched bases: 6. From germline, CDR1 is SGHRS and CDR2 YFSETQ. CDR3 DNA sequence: TGCGCCAGCAGCTTGGAACAGGGGAGAAGTTCACCCCTCCACTTT. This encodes CASSLEQGRSSPLHF. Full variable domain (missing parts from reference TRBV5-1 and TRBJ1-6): KAGVTQTPRYLIKTRGQQVTLSCSPISGHRSVSWYQQTPGQGLQFLFEYFSETQRNKGNFPGRFSGRQFSNSRSEMNVSTLELGDSALYLCASSLEQGRSSPLHFGNGTRLTVT.

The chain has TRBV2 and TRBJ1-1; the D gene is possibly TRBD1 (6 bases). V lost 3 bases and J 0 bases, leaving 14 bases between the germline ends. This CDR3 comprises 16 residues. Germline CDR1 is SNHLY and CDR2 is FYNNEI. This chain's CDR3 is CASSDVGGLMNTEAFF. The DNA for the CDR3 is TGTGCCAGCAGTGACGTCGGGGGGCTCATGAACACTGAAGCTTTCTTT.

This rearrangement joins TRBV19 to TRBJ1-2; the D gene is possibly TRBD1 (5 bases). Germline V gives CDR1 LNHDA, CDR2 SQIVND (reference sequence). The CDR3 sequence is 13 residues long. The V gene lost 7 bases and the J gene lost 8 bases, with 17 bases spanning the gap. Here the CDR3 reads CASISGPVSGYTF. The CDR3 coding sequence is TGTGCCAGTATTTCAGGGCCGGTTTCGGGCTACACCTTC.

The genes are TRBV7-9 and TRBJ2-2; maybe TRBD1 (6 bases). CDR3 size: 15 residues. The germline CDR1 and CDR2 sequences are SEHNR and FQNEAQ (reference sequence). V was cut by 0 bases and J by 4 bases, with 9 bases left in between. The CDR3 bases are TGTGCCAGCAGCTTAGCGGGGGCCACCACCGGGGAGCTGTTTTTT. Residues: CASSLAGATTGELFF.